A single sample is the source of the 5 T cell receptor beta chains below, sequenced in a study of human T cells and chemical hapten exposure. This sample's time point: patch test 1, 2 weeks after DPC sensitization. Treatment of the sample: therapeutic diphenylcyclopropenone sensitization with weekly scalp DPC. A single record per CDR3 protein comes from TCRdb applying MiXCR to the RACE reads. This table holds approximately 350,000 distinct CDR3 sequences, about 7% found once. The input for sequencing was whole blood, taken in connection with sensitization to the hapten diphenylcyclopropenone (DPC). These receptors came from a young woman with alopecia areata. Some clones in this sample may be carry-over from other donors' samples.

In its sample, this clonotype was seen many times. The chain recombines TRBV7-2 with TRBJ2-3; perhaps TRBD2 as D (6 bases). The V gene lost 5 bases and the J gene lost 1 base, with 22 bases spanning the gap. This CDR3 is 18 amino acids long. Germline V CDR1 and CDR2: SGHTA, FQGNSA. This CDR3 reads CASSQRQGSGLGTDTQYF. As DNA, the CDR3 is TGTGCCAGCAGCCAGAGGCAGGGTAGCGGTCTGGGCACAGATACGCAGTATTTT.

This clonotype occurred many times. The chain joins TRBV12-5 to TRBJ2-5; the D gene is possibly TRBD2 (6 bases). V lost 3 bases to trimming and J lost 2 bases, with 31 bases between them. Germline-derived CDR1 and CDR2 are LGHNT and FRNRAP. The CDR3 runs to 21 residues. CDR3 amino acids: CASGLGNPRGLRPPSQETQYF. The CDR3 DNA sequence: TGTGCTAGTGGTTTAGGAAACCCGAGGGGACTGAGACCACCTTCACAAGAGACCCAGTACTTC.

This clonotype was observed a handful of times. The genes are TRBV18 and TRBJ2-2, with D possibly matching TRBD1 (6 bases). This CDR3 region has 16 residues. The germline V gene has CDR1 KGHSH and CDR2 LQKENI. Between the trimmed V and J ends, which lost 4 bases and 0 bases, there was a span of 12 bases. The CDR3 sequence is CASSLPRTANTGELFF. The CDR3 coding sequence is TGTGCCAGCTCACTCCCACGGACAGCGAACACCGGGGAGCTGTTTTTT. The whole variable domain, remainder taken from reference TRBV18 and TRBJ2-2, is NAGVMQNPRHLVRRRGQEARLRCSPMKGHSHVYWYRQLPEEGLKFMVYLQKENIIDESGMPKERFSAEFPKEGPSILRIQQVVRGDSAAYFCASSLPRTANTGELFFGEGSRLTVL.

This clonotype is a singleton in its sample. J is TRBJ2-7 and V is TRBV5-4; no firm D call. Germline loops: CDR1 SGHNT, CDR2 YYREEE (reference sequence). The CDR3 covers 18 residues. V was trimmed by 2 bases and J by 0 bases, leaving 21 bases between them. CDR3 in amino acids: CASSLILGLGASSYEQYF. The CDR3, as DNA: TGTGCCAGCAGCTTAATCCTTGGTCTCGGCGCCAGCTCCTACGAGCAGTACTTC.

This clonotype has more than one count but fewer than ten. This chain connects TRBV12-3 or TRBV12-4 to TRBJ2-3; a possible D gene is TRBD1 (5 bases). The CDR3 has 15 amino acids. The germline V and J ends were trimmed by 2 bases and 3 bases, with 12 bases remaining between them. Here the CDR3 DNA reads TGTGCCAGCAGTTTAATCGACAGCCTTACAGATACGCAGTATTTT. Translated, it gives CASSLIDSLTDTQYF.